This is a list of T cell receptor beta chains from one sample in a study of CD8 T cells in ankylosing spondylitis. TCRdb called the 5' RACE reads again in MiXCR, with one record for every CDR3 protein. Counted here are more than 400,000 distinct CDR3 sequences, roughly 5.2% occurring once; the ten biggest clones make up roughly 3.2%. Input material: blood, either unsorted or a sorted T cell fraction (not recorded which). The receptors were gathered from a male donor with ankylosing spondylitis. Each CDR3 is given with its conserved first and last residue. D genes are given only for firm matches. Clone size is shown for a subset of rows, as once, few, many or a class of expanded clone.

D,size,V,J,DNA,CDR3
TRBD2,many,TRBV15,TRBJ2-5,TGTGCCACCAGCAGGGATCCAGCGGGAGCGGGGGAGACCCAGTACTTC,CATSRDPAGAGETQYF
NA,many,TRBV28,TRBJ2-2,TGTGCCAGCACCCCAGGCGGGATTAACACCGGGGAGCTGTTTTTT,CASTPGGINTGELFF
NA,many,TRBV7-2,TRBJ2-1,TGTGCCAGCAGCCTAGCCGGGGGTTTTAGCTCCTACAATGAGCAGTTCTTC,CASSLAGGFSSYNEQFF
TRBD1,NA,TRBV5-1,TRBJ2-3,TGCGCCAGCAGCTCGGGACAGCTCGGCGCAGATACGCAGTATTTT,CASSSGQLGADTQYF
TRBD2,many,TRBV28,TRBJ2-1,TGTGCCAGCAGCTCAGCCGGACTAGCGGGAGGTTTCAATGAGCAGTTCTTC,CASSSAGLAGGFNEQFF
NA,many,TRBV9,TRBJ2-1,TGTGCCAGCAGCGTAGGCATCCCCAGTGAGCAGTTCTTC,CASSVGIPSEQFF
NA,many,TRBV20-1,TRBJ2-1,TGCAGTGCCCGAGGTTGGGCGGATTACAATGAGCAGTTCTTC,CSARGWADYNEQFF
TRBD1,many,TRBV20-1,TRBJ1-1,TGCAGTGCCCTAGGACAGGGCCGTAAGAACACTGAAGCTTTCTTT,CSALGQGRKNTEAFF
NA,many,TRBV4-3,TRBJ1-2,TGCGCCAGCAGCCAAGAAGACAACCTAGGAGGCTACACCTTC,CASSQEDNLGGYTF
NA,many,TRBV15,TRBJ2-1,TGTGCCACCAGCTCACCCGGGACCACTAAAATCAATGAGCAGTTCTTC,CATSSPGTTKINEQFF
NA,many,TRBV20-1,TRBJ2-1,TGCAGTGCACCAACTAGAGAGTTGGAGCATGAGCAGTTCTTC,CSAPTRELEHEQFF
NA,many,TRBV4-2,TRBJ1-4,TGTGCCAGCAGCCAAAAAGGGATTAATGAAAAACTGTTTTTT,CASSQKGINEKLFF
NA,NA,TRBV5-5,TRBJ2-1,TGTGCCAGCAGCTTGGTCCCCGGCGGACGCTCCTACAATGAGCAGTTCTTC,CASSLVPGGRSYNEQFF
TRBD2,many,TRBV5-1,TRBJ2-1,TGCGCCAGCAGCTTAGGACTAGCGGGAGTTCTCTACAATGAGCAGTTCTTC,CASSLGLAGVLYNEQFF
NA,many,TRBV5-1,TRBJ1-6,TGCGCCAGCAGCTTCGACGGCACTGATTCACCCCTCCACTTT,CASSFDGTDSPLHF
TRBD1,many,TRBV7-2,TRBJ1-6,TGTGCCAGCAGCCCGTGGACAGGGGGCGGTTATAATTCACCCCTCCACTTT,CASSPWTGGGYNSPLHF
NA,few,TRBV4-3,TRBJ2-6,TGCGCCAGCAGCCAATCTGGGGGAAACGTCCTGACTTTC,CASSQSGGNVLTF
NA,many,TRBV10-3,TRBJ2-7,TGTGCCATCAGTCTCCCGATCGGGGGGCGCGTAGGGTCAGCCTACGAGCAGTACTTC,CAISLPIGGRVGSAYEQYF
TRBD2,NA,TRBV11-2,TRBJ2-3,TGTGCCAGCAGTTACGGGAGCGGGAGGACGGGGGATACGCAGTATTTT,CASSYGSGRTGDTQYF
NA,many,TRBV5-1,TRBJ2-7,TGCGCCAGCAAACGCCGGGACACTTCCTACGAGCAGTACTTC,CASKRRDTSYEQYF
TRBD1,many,TRBV7-9,TRBJ2-1,TGTGCCAGCAGCTTTTGGACAGGGGAGAATAATGAGCAGTTCTTC,CASSFWTGENNEQFF
NA,many,TRBV29-1,TRBJ2-1,TGCAGCGTTGAAAGGTCGACCCATGGCCTGTTCTTC,CSVERSTHGLFF